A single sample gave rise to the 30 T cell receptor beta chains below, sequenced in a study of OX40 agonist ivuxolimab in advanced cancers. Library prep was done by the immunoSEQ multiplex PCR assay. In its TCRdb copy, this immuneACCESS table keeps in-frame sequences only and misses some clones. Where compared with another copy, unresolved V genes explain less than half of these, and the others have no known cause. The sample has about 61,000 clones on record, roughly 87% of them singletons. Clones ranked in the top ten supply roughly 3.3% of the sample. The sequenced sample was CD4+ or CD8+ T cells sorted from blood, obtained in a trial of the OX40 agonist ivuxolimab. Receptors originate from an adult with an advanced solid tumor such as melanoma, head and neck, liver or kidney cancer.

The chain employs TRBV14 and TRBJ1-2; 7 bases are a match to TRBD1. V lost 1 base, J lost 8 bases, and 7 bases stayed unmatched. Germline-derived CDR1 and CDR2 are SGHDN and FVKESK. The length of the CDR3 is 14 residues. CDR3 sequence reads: CASSQVWGTEGYTF. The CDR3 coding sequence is TGTGCCAGCAGCCAAGTGTGGGGGACAGAGGGCTACACCTTC.

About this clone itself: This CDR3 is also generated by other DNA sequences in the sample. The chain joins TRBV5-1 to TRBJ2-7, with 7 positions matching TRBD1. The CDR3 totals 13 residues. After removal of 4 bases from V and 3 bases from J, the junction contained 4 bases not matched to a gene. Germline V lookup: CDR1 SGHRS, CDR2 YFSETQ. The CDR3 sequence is CASSAGQVYEQYF. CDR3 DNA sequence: TGCGCCAGCAGCGCCGGACAGGTCTACGAGCAGTACTTC.

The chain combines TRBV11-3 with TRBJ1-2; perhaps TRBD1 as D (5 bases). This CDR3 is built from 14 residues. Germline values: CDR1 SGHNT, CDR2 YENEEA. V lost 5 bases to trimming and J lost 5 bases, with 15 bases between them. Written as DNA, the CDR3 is TGTGCCAGCAGCGAAACCGTTAGGGGATATGGCTACACCTTC. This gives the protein CASSETVRGYGYTF.

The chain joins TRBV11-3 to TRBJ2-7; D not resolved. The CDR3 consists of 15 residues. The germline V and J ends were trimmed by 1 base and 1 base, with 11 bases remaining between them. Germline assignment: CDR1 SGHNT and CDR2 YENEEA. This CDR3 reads CASSLGQDLSYEQYF. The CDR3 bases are TGTGCCAGCAGCTTAGGGCAGGATCTTTCCTACGAGCAGTACTTC.

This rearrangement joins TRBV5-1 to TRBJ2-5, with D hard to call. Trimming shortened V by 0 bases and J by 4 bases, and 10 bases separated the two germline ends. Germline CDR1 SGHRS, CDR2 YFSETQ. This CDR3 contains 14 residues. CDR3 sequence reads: CASSLAEVGETQYF. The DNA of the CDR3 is TGCGCCAGCAGCTTGGCTGAGGTGGGAGAGACCCAGTACTTC.

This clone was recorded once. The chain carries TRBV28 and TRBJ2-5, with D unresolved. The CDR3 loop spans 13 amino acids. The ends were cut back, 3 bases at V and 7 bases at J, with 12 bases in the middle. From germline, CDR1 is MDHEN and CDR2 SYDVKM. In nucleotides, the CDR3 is TGTGCCAGCAGTTTCATCCCCCCTTCGACCCAGTACTTC. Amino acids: CASSFIPPSTQYF.

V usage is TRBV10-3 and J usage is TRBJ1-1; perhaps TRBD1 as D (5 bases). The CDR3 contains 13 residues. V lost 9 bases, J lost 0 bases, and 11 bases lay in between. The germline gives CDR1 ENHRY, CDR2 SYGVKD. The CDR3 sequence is CAMTDTLNTEAFF. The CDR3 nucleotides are TGTGCCATGACGGACACGCTGAACACTGAAGCTTTCTTT.

The CDR3 DNA reads TGTGCCATCAGTGAAATGGGTGAGCAGTACTTC. Translated, it gives CAISEMGEQYF. This chain joins TRBV10-3 and TRBJ2-7; D is ambiguous. This CDR3 comprises 11 residues. CDR1 and CDR2 (germline): ENHRY, SYGVKD. Trimming pared 3 bases from V and 7 bases from J, leaving 7 bases between.

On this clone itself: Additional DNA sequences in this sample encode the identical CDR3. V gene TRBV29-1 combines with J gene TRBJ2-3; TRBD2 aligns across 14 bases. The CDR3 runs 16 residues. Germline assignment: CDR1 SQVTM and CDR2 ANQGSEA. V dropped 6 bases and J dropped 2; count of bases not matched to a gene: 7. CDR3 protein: CSVGGLAGGHTDTQYF. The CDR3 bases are TGCAGCGTGGGAGGACTAGCGGGGGGACACACAGATACGCAGTATTTT.

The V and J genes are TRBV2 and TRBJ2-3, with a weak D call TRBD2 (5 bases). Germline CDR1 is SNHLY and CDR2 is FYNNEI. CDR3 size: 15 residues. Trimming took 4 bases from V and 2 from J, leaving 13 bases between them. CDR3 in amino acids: CASSGTEDPTDTQYF. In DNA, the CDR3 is TGTGCCAGCAGTGGGACGGAGGATCCCACAGATACGCAGTATTTT.

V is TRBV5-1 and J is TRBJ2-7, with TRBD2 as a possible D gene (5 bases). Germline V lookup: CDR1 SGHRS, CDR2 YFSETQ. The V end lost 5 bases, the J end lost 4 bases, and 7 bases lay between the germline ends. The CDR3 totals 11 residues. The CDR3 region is CASSEGYEQYF. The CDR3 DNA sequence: TGCGCCAGCAGTGAGGGATACGAGCAGTACTTC.

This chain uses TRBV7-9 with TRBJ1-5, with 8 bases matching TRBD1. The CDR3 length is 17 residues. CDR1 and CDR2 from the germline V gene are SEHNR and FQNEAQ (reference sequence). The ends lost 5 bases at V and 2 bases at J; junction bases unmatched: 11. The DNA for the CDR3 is TGTGCCAGCAGCATGACAGGGGACGGAGGGGGCAATCAGCCCCAGCATTTT. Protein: CASSMTGDGGGNQPQHF. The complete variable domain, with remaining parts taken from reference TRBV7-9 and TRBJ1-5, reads DTGVSQNPRHKITKRGQNVTFRCDPISEHNRLYWYRQTLGQGPEFLTYFQNEAQLEKSRLLSDRFSAERPKGSFSTLEIQRTEQGDSAMYLCASSMTGDGGGNQPQHFGDGTRLSIL.

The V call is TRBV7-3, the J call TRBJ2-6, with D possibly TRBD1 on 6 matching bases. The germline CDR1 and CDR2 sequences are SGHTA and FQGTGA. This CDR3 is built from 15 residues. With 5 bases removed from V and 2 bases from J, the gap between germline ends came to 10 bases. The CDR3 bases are TGTGCCAGCAGCACCACAGGGACTGGGGCCAACGTCCTGACTTTC. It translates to CASSTTGTGANVLTF.

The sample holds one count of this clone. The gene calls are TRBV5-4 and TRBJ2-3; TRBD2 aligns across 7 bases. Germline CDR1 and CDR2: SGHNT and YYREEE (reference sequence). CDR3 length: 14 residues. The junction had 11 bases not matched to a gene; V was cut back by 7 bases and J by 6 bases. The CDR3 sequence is CASAGTTLGDTQYF. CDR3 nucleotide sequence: TGTGCCAGCGCCGGGACTACACTGGGGGATACGCAGTATTTT.

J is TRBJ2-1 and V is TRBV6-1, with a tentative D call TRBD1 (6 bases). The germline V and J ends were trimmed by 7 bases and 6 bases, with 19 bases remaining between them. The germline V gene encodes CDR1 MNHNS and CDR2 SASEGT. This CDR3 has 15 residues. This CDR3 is CASMQGPPTPNEQFF. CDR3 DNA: TGTGCCAGCATGCAGGGGCCACCAACCCCCAATGAGCAGTTCTTC.

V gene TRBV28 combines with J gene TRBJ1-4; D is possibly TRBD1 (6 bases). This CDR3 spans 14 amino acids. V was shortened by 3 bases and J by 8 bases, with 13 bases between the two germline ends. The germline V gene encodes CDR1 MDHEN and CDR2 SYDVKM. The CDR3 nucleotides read TGTGCCAGCAGTTTCGGGGGGGCCGGGGAAAAACTGTTTTTT. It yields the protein CASSFGGAGEKLFF. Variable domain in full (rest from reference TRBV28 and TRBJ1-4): DVKVTQSSRYLVKRTGEKVFLECVQDMDHENMFWYRQDPGLGLRLIYFSYDVKMKEKGDIPEGYSVSREKKERFSLILESASTNQTSMYLCASSFGGAGEKLFFGSGTQLSVL.

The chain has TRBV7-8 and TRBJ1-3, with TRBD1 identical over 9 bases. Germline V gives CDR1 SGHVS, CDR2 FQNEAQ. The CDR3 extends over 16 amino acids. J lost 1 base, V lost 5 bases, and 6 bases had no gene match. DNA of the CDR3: TGTGCCAGCAGCGCGTTACAGGGGGCGTCTGGAAACACCATATATTTT. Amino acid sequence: CASSALQGASGNTIYF.

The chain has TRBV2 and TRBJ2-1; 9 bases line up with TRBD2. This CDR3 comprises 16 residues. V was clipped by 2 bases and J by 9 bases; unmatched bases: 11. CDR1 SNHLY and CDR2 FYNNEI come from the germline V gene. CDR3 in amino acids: CASSERPSGGMGEQFF. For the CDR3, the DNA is TGTGCCAGCAGTGAAAGGCCCAGCGGGGGGATGGGTGAGCAGTTCTTC.

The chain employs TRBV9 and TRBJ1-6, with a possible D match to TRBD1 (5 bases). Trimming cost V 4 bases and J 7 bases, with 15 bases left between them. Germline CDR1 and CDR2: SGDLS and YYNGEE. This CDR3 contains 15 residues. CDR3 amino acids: CASSPGTHENSPLHF. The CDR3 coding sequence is TGTGCCAGCAGCCCCGGGACGCATGAAAATTCACCCCTCCACTTT.

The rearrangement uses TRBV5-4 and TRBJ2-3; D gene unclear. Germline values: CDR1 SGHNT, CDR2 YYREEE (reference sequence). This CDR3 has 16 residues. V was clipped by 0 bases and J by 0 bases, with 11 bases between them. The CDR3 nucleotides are TGTGCCAGCAGCTTGGAGGTGCAGCTAAGCACAGATACGCAGTATTTT. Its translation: CASSLEVQLSTDTQYF.

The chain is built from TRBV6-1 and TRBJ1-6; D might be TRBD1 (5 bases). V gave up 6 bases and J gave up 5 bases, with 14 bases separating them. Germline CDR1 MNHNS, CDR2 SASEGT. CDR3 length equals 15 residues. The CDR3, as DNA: TGTGCCAGCAGGAAAGGGACGGCAGATAATTCACCCCTCCACTTT. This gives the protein CASRKGTADNSPLHF.

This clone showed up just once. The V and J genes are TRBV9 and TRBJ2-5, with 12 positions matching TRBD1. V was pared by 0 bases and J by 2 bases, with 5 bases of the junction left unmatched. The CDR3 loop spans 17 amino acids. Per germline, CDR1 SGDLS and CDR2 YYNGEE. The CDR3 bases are TGTGCCAGCAGCGTAGTGGGACAGGGGGCCTTGCAAGAGACCCAGTACTTC. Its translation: CASSVVGQGALQETQYF.

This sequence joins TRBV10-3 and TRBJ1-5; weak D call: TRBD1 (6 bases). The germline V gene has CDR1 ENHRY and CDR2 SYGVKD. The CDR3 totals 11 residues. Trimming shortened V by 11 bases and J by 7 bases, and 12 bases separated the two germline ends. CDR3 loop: CALGGWQPQHF. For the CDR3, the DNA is TGTGCCTTAGGGGGGTGGCAGCCCCAGCATTTT.

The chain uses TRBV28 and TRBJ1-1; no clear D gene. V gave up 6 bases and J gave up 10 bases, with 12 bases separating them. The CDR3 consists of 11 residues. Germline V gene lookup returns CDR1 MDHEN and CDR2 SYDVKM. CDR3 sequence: CASSSVGGAFF. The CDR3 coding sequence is TGTGCCAGCAGCTCGGTGGGAGGAGCTTTCTTT.

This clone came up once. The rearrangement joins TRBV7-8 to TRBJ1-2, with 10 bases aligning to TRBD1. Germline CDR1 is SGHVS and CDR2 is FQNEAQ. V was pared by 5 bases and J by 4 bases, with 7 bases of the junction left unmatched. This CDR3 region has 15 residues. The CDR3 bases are TGTGCCAGCAGCCCCGGACAGGGGGATAGCTATGGCTACACCTTC. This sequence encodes CASSPGQGDSYGYTF.

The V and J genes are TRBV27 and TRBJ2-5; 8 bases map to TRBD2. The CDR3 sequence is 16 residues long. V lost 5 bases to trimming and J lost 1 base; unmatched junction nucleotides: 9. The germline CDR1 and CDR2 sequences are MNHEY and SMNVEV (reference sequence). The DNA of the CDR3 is TGTGCCAGCAGTCCCCTCGTAGGGACTAGCCAAGAGACCCAGTACTTC. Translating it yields CASSPLVGTSQETQYF.

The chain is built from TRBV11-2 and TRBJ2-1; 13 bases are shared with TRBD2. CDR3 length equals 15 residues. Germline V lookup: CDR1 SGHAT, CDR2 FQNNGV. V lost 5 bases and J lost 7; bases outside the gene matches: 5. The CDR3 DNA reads TGTGCCAGCAGCCCGACGACTAGCGGGGGGAATGAGCAGTTCTTC. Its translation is CASSPTTSGGNEQFF.

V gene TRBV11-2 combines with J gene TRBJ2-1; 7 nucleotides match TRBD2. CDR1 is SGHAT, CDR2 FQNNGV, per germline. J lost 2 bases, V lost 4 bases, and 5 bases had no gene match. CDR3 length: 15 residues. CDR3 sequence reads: CASSSYGGTYNEQFF. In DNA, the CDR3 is TGTGCCAGCAGCTCCTACGGGGGGACCTACAATGAGCAGTTCTTC.

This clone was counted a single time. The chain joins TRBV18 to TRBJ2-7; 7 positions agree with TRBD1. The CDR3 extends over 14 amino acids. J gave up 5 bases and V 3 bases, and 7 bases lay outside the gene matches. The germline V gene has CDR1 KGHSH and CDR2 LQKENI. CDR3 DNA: TGTGCCAGCTCACCCCCGACAGGGATTGACGAGCAGTACTTC. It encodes CASSPPTGIDEQYF.

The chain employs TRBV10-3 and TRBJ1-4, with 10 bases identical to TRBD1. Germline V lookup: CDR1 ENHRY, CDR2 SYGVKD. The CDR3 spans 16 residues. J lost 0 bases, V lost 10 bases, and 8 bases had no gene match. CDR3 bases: TGTGCCACTCGACAGGGGGCGATTGCAACTAATGAAAAACTGTTTTTT. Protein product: CATRQGAIATNEKLFF.